The 21 T cell receptor beta chains below come from one sample, sequenced in a study of radiation and T cells in renal cell carcinoma. Time point noted: baseline pretreatment blood. Treatment specified: 15 Gy SBRT to primary tumor, nephrectomy 4 weeks later. Here immunoSEQ multiplex PCR was the method, and the copy in TCRdb shows in-frame clones only, minus some. Of tens of thousands of clones listed, roughly 80% are singletons. Here the sequenced sample was blood, taken from a patient whose treatment included radiotherapy and nephrectomy. These receptors all stem from a woman in her 70s with renal cell carcinoma.

This clone came up a few times. V and J are TRBV5-1 and TRBJ1-1, with unresolved D. CDR3 length: 13 amino acids. V was cut by 0 bases and J by 2 bases, with 5 bases left in between. Germline CDR1 reads SGHRS; CDR2 reads YFSETQ. The CDR3, as DNA: TGCGCCAGCAGCTTGGTCGCAAACACTGAAGCTTTCTTT. Protein product: CASSLVANTEAFF.

The V and J genes are TRBV28 and TRBJ2-1; D gene uncertain. Trimming stripped 7 bases from V and 11 bases from J, with 15 bases between. CDR3 length: 12 residues. Per germline, CDR1 MDHEN and CDR2 SYDVKM. In DNA, the CDR3 is TGTGCCAGCACCCGTACCGCTAGAAAGCAGTTCTTC. Translating it yields CASTRTARKQFF.

The V call is TRBV7-3, the J call TRBJ2-7, with 8 bases aligning to TRBD1. This CDR3 comprises 19 residues. CDR1 SGHTA and CDR2 FQGTGA come from the germline V gene. V lost 1 base to trimming and J lost 0 bases; unmatched junction nucleotides: 14. CDR3 nucleotide sequence: TGTGCCAGCAGCTTAAGGGGGTCGCGGGACAGGTTAGACTCCTACGAGCAGTACTTC. Protein product: CASSLRGSRDRLDSYEQYF.

This clone was recorded only once. The CDR3 DNA is TGTGCCAGTAGTATAAAGGGGGAGAGTCACAATGAGCAGTTCTTC. It yields the protein CASSIKGESHNEQFF. The chain is built from TRBV19 and TRBJ2-1; D is perhaps TRBD1 (6 bases). Trimming stripped 2 bases from V and 5 bases from J, with 13 bases between. CDR1 and CDR2 from the germline V gene are LNHDA and SQIVND (reference sequence). The CDR3 runs to 15 residues.

The chain combines TRBV7-2 with TRBJ1-1; TRBD1 agrees at 10 bases. V was pared by 5 bases and J by 3 bases, with 9 bases of the junction left unmatched. CDR1 is SGHTA, CDR2 FQGNSA, per germline. The CDR3 totals 16 residues. For the CDR3, the DNA is TGTGCCAGCAGCCTAGGATGGACAGGGGGGCACACTGAAGCTTTCTTT. It yields the protein CASSLGWTGGHTEAFF.

A remark on this clone: Other DNA sequences of this sample code for an identical CDR3. The J gene is TRBJ2-3, the V gene TRBV27, with 11 bases matching TRBD2. This CDR3 contains 15 residues. Germline V CDR1 and CDR2: MNHEY, SMNVEV (reference sequence). V lost 5 bases to trimming and J lost 1 base; unmatched junction nucleotides: 2. This CDR3 reads CASSAGLAGTDTQYF. The CDR3 region has the DNA TGTGCCAGCAGTGCGGGACTAGCGGGCACAGATACGCAGTATTTT.

The chain couples TRBV7-9 to TRBJ2-5; maybe TRBD1 (6 bases). Trimming left V 6 bases short and J 1 base short, with 21 bases between. The germline CDR1 and CDR2 sequences are SEHNR and FQNEAQ (reference sequence). This CDR3 spans 17 amino acids. The CDR3 loop is CASRPTYAGALQETQYF. The DNA of the CDR3 is TGTGCCAGCAGACCTACTTATGCAGGGGCCCTCCAAGAGACCCAGTACTTC.

The gene calls are TRBV5-1 and TRBJ1-1; D remains unclear. Germline values: CDR1 SGHRS, CDR2 YFSETQ. Trimming took 5 bases from V and 4 from J, leaving 18 bases between them. The CDR3 spans 15 residues. The CDR3 loop reads CASSPFVEVGTEAFF. The CDR3 bases are TGCGCCAGCAGTCCTTTCGTAGAGGTAGGCACTGAAGCTTTCTTT.

As for this clone: The junction and the germline gene differ at one end; a read error may be behind it. The chain couples TRBV7-9 to TRBJ2-7; the D gene is possibly TRBD2 (6 bases). CDR3 size: 12 residues. The germline CDR1 and CDR2 sequences are SEHNR and FQNEAQ (reference sequence). DNA of the CDR3: TGTGCCAGCAGCGTGGGGATGGCAGGAGGGCACTTC. Its translation is CASSVGMAGGHF.

J is TRBJ1-6 and V is TRBV10-2; the D is unclear. With 2 bases removed from V and 7 bases from J, the gap between germline ends came to 9 bases. Germline values: CDR1 WSHSY, CDR2 SAAADI. The CDR3 consists of 14 residues. The CDR3 loop is CASSELLENSPLHF. In DNA, the CDR3 is TGCGCCAGCAGTGAGCTTTTAGAGAATTCACCCCTCCACTTT.

V gene TRBV10-3 combines with J gene TRBJ1-3; 8 nucleotides line up with TRBD1. CDR3 size: 14 residues. V shed 4 bases and J 3 bases; nucleotides not matched to a gene: 2. Germline-derived CDR1 and CDR2 are ENHRY and SYGVKD. CDR3 in DNA: TGTGCCATCAGTGGGACAGGGAGTGGAAACACCATATATTTT. It codes for CAISGTGSGNTIYF.

The rearrangement links TRBV12-5 to TRBJ1-5, with D possibly being TRBD1 (5 bases). V dropped 1 base and J dropped 7 bases, with 14 bases sitting between them. Germline lookup yields CDR1 LGHNT and CDR2 FRNRAP. The CDR3 consists of 15 residues. The chain's CDR3 is CASGLAQGSGQPQHF. CDR3 nucleotide sequence: TGTGCTAGTGGTTTGGCTCAGGGAAGCGGACAGCCCCAGCATTTT.

This chain links TRBV13 with TRBJ1-4; weak D call: TRBD1 (5 bases). The CDR3 loop spans 12 amino acids. V shed 8 bases and J shed 5 bases, with 9 bases lying between them. CDR1 PRHDT and CDR2 FYEKMQ come from the germline V gene (reference sequence). The CDR3 spells CASRWGNEKLFF. CDR3 in DNA: TGTGCCAGCCGCTGGGGGAATGAAAAACTGTTTTTT.

This clone was counted a few times. J is TRBJ1-1 and V is TRBV29-1; D ambiguous. CDR1 is SQVTM and CDR2 is ANQGSEA in the germline V gene. The V end lost 2 bases, the J end lost 11 bases, and 12 bases lay between the germline ends. There are 11 residues in the CDR3. In DNA, the CDR3 is TGCAGCGTTGAATCGGGGAATCGGGCTTTCTTT. Protein: CSVESGNRAFF.

This chain connects TRBV6-6 to TRBJ1-2; weak D call: TRBD1 (6 bases). CDR1 is MNHNY, CDR2 SVGAGI, per germline (reference sequence). Trimming removed 6 bases at V and 2 bases at J, with 10 bases between. The CDR3 consists of 13 residues. CDR3 sequence reads: CASSLTGNYGYTF. DNA for the CDR3: TGTGCCAGCAGCCTTACAGGGAACTATGGCTACACCTTC.

This rearrangement joins TRBV5-1 to TRBJ2-1; the match to TRBD1 covers 9 bases. V shed 4 bases and J 6 bases; nucleotides not matched to a gene: 8. Germline V gives CDR1 SGHRS, CDR2 YFSETQ. This CDR3 comprises 15 residues. The CDR3 is CASSDPGQGINEQFF. DNA of the CDR3: TGCGCCAGCAGCGATCCGGGACAGGGTATCAATGAGCAGTTCTTC.

The chain joins TRBV6-6 to TRBJ2-2, with 8 bases matching TRBD2. There are 14 residues in the CDR3. Trimming cost V 5 bases and J 8 bases; bases outside gene matches: 7. The germline V gene encodes CDR1 MNHNY and CDR2 SVGAGI (reference sequence). The CDR3 nucleotides are TGTGCCAGCAGTGGGACTAGTTATCTTGGGGAGCTGTTTTTT. Amino acid sequence: CASSGTSYLGELFF.

The V and J genes are TRBV7-9 and TRBJ1-2; 7 positions agree with TRBD1. The CDR3 is made up of 15 amino acids. V lost 4 bases and J lost 0; bases outside the gene matches: 5. The germline gives CDR1 SEHNR, CDR2 FQNEAQ (reference sequence). In DNA form, the CDR3 reads TGTGCCAGCAGCTCCACAGGGGAGGCTAACTATGGCTACACCTTC. It encodes CASSSTGEANYGYTF.

This clone was counted only a few times. The rearrangement joins TRBV5-1 to TRBJ1-1; 8 bases align to TRBD1. CDR1 and CDR2 from the germline V gene are SGHRS and YFSETQ. V dropped 4 bases and J dropped 1; count of bases not matched to a gene: 3. The CDR3 consists of 14 residues. Here the CDR3 reads CASSHGTGNTEAFF. The CDR3, as DNA: TGCGCCAGCAGCCACGGGACAGGGAACACTGAAGCTTTCTTT.

The chain uses TRBV5-1 and TRBJ2-7; tentative D call: TRBD2 (5 bases). Germline loops: CDR1 SGHRS, CDR2 YFSETQ. The CDR3 contains 13 residues. V lost 0 bases and J lost 6, with 10 bases in between. The CDR3 sequence is CASSLELGLEQYF. The CDR3 nucleotides read TGCGCCAGCAGCTTGGAACTAGGGCTCGAGCAGTACTTC.

The V and J genes are TRBV11-1 and TRBJ2-3; the match to TRBD1 covers 8 bases. With 6 bases clipped from V and 1 base from J, the junction kept 9 bases outside the gene matches. The CDR3 length is 16 residues. Germline V gene lookup returns CDR1 SGHAT and CDR2 FQDESV (reference sequence). Written as DNA, the CDR3 is TGTGCCAGCAGTTACGGACAGGGTGGGGGCACAGATACGCAGTATTTT. Its protein product is CASSYGQGGGTDTQYF.